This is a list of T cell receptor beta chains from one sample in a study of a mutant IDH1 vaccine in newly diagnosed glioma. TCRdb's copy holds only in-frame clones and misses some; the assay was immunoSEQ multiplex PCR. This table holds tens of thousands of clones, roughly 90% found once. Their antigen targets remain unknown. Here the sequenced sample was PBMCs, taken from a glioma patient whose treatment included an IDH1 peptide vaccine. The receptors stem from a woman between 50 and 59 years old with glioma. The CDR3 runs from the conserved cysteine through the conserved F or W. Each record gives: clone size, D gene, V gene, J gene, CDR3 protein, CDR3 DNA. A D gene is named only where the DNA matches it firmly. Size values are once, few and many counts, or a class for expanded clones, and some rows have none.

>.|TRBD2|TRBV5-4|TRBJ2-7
CASSLGQTSGEQYF
TGTGCCAGCAGCTTGGGGCAAACTAGCGGCGAGCAGTACTTC
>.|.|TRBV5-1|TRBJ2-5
CASSLALSGWETQYF
TGCGCCAGCAGCTTGGCCCTATCTGGGTGGGAGACCCAGTACTTC
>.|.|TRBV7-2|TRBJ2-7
CASSSNRVSRQYF
TGTGCCAGCAGCTCAAACCGGGTCTCTAGGCAGTACTTC
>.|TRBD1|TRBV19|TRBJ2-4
CASSTKGGMGIQYF
TGTGCCAGTAGCACCAAAGGGGGCATGGGCATTCAGTACTTC
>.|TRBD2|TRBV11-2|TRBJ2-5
CAIERGDETQYF
TGTGCCATCGAGCGGGGGGATGAGACCCAGTACTTC
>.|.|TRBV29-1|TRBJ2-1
CSVATEYNEQFF
TGCAGCGTTGCGACAGAATACAATGAGCAGTTCTTC
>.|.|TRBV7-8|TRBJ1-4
CASSDREGNEKLFF
TGTGCCAGCAGCGACCGGGAAGGGAATGAAAAACTGTTTTTT
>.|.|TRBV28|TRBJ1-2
CASSGVRWTMILGGYTF
TGTGCCAGCAGTGGGGTCCGTTGGACAATGATTTTGGGCGGCTACACCTTC
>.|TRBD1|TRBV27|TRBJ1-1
CASSLWDRGSGSEAFF
TGTGCCAGCAGTTTATGGGACAGGGGGTCTGGGTCTGAAGCTTTCTTT
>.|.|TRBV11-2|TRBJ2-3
CASSLGDTQYF
TGTGCCAGCAGCTTAGGGGATACGCAGTATTTT
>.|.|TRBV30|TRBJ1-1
CAWIRSEGTEAFF
TGTGCCTGGATAAGGAGTGAAGGGACTGAAGCTTTCTTT
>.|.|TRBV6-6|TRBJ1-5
CAISQGENQPQHF
TGTGCCATCAGTCAGGGAGAGAATCAGCCCCAGCATTTT
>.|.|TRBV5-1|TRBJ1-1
CASSTDGDRAFF
TGCGCCAGCAGCACGGACGGGGATCGAGCTTTCTTT
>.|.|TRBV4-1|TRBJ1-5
CASSQEEDQPQHF
TGCGCCAGCAGCCAAGAAGAGGATCAGCCCCAGCATTTT
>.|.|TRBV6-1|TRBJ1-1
CASSWDWNTEAFF
TGTGCCAGCAGTTGGGACTGGAACACTGAAGCTTTCTTT
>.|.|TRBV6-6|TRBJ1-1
CASSYTENTEAFF
TGTGCCAGCAGTTACACGGAGAACACTGAAGCTTTCTTT
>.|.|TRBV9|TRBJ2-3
CASSVAGTMTDTQYF
TGTGCCAGCAGCGTAGCCGGGACCATGACAGATACGCAGTATTTT
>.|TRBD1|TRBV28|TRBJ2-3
CASIGGGFTDTQYF
TGTGCCAGTATAGGGGGCGGGTTCACAGATACGCAGTATTTT
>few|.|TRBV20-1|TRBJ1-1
CSADRREAAFF
TGCAGTGCGGACCGGAGGGAGGCAGCTTTCTTT
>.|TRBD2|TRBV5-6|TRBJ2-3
CASSWRSSGMADTQYF
TGTGCCAGCAGCTGGCGGAGTAGCGGGATGGCAGATACGCAGTATTTT
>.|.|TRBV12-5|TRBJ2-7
CASGRGVYEQYF
TGTGCTAGTGGTCGCGGGGTCTACGAGCAGTACTTC
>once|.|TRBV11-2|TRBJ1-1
CASSDPGDPENTEAFF
TGTGCCAGCAGCGACCCTGGGGACCCGGAAAACACTGAAGCTTTCTTT
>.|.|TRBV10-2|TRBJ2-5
CASSETGTQETQYF
TGCGCCAGCAGTGAGACAGGAACCCAAGAGACCCAGTACTTC
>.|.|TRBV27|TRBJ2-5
CASSPRVGGGETQYF
TGTGCCAGCAGTCCTCGGGTGGGGGGAGGAGAGACCCAGTACTTC
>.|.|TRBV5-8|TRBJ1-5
CASSLVVGSNQPQHF
TGTGCCAGCAGCTTGGTAGTTGGAAGCAATCAGCCCCAGCATTTT
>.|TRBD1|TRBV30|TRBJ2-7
CAWSVPRGQGVYEQYF
TGTGCCTGGAGTGTACCTCGGGGACAGGGCGTCTACGAGCAGTACTTC
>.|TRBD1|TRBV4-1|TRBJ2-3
CASSQVSTGPTDTQYF
TGCGCCAGCAGCCAAGTCTCGACAGGGCCCACAGATACGCAGTATTTT
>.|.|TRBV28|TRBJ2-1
CASSPMTLSYNEQFF
TGTGCCAGCAGTCCGATGACCCTCTCCTACAATGAGCAGTTCTTC
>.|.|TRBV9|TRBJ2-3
CASSVENKYADTQYF
TGTGCCAGCAGCGTAGAAAATAAGTATGCGGATACGCAGTATTTT
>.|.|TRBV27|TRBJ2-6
CASSPRRANVLTF
TGTGCCAGCAGTCCAAGGAGGGCCAACGTCCTGACTTTC
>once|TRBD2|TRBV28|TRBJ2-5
CASGRENGETQYF
TGTGCCAGTGGGCGGGAGAACGGAGAGACCCAGTACTTC
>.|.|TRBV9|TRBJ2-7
CASSVGGQTPYEQYF
TGTGCCAGCAGCGTAGGAGGACAGACCCCCTACGAGCAGTACTTC
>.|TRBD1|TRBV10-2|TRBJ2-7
CASSEPGGSYEQYF
TGCGCCAGCAGTGAGCCAGGGGGCTCCTACGAGCAGTACTTC
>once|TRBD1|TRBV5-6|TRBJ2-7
CASSYGTGPLEQYF
TGTGCCAGCAGCTACGGGACAGGGCCACTCGAGCAGTACTTC
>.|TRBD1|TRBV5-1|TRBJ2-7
CASSEDPGGVYEQYF
TGCGCCAGCAGCGAGGACCCAGGGGGCGTCTACGAGCAGTACTTC
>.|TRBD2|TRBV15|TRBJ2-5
CATSRDFAGGRQTQYF
TGTGCCACCAGCAGAGACTTTGCGGGAGGGCGGCAGACCCAGTACTTC
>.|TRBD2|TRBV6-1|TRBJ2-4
CASSEAPQREGLIQYF
TGTGCCAGCAGTGAAGCGCCCCAGCGGGAGGGCCTCATTCAGTACTTC
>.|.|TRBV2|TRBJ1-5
CASSGHSRDQPQHF
TGTGCCAGCAGTGGGCACAGCCGGGATCAGCCCCAGCATTTT
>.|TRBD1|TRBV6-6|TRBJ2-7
CASSPSDRAGYEQYF
TGTGCCAGCAGTCCTTCAGACAGGGCTGGCTACGAGCAGTACTTC
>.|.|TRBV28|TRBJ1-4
CASSSTLRAEKLFF
TGTGCCAGCAGCTCAACGTTAAGGGCAGAAAAACTGTTTTTT
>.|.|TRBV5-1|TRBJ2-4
CASSLARDPNIQYF
TGCGCCAGCAGCTTGGCTAGGGACCCAAACATTCAGTACTTC